This T cell receptor (beta chain) appears in the sequencing data of a study of CD8 T cells in Susac syndrome. Notes on the study in general: Individuals included in the TCR sequencing and HLA analysis were acknowledged by the study to be relatively few in number.

Comment on this clonotype: Its cognate antigen is unknown.

Sequencing of TCR beta drew on CD8+ and CD4+ T cells from blood. The CDR3 covers 15 residues. CDR1 and CDR2 from the germline V gene are MNHEY and SVGAGI. Between the trimmed V and J ends, which lost 5 bases and 4 bases, there was a span of 17 bases. Random hexamers were used to reverse transcribe the RNA input (about 0.5 to 1 ug). Amplification of TCR beta CDR3 used immunoSEQ multiplex PCR across 54 Vbeta and 13 Jbeta. TCRdb reprocessed the immunoSEQ multiplex PCR reads via MiXCR and lists one record per CDR3 protein. The data show approximately 300,000 distinct CDR3 sequences, approximately 85% seen once.

The source is a human donor with multiple sclerosis. Sequences were obtained from CD8+ T cells from PBMCs. This chain connects TRBV6-5 to TRBJ2-5, with D perhaps assigned TRBD1 or TRBD2 (6 bases each). The CDR3 DNA sequence: TGTGCCAGCAGTACCGAAGGGGGGTGGGGAGAGACCCAGTACTTC. Translated: CASSTEGGWGETQYF.